This T cell receptor (beta chain) was sequenced in a study of CD8 T cells in Susac syndrome. Study overall: The Susac syndrome patients that were sequenced included roughly six with active disease and roughly 8 in remission.

From blood CD8+ and CD4+ T cells, the TCR beta chain was sequenced. Germline lookup yields CDR1 LGHDT and CDR2 YNNKEL (reference sequence). This CDR3 is built from 14 residues. V was trimmed by 6 bases and J by 6 bases, leaving 17 bases between them. RNA amounts of about 0.45 to 1 ug underwent reverse transcription with random hexamers. TCR beta CDR3 was amplified by immunoSEQ multiplex PCR. This amplification extended across 54 Vbeta and 13 Jbeta segments. From the immunoSEQ multiplex PCR reads, TCRdb called clonotypes with MiXCR, one entry per CDR3 protein. The data hold roughly 100,000 distinct CDR3 sequences, with just under 95% observed a single time.

The TCR was taken from a human donor with Susac syndrome. Sequenced input: CD4+ T cells from PBMCs. V gene TRBV3-1 combines with J gene TRBJ2-5; D tentatively fits TRBD1 or TRBD2 (5 bases each). In nucleotides, the CDR3 is TGTGCCAGCAGACCCGGGACCAAGGGTCAGACCCAGTACTTC. It specifies CASRPGTKGQTQYF.